This is a list of T cell receptor beta chains from one sample in a study of CD4+ T cells in melanoma. Using immunoSEQ multiplex PCR, the repertoire was profiled, and TCRdb retains in-frame clones only, with some absent. The sample records 20,000 to 25,000 clones, about three quarters being singletons. The source of these receptors is a human donor with melanoma. CDR3s include the opening cysteine and the closing phenylalanine or tryptophan. The D gene is left open where the match is weak. Clone size is given for some rows only: seen once, a few or many times, or a class if the clone is expanded.

cdr3_aa	cdr3_nt	v_call	d_call	j_call	clone_size
CASRSGTGSDTEAFF	TGTGCCAGCAGGTCCGGGACAGGGTCGGACACTGAAGCTTTCTTT	TRBV6-1	TRBD1	TRBJ1-1	few
CASENPLIEETQYF	TGTGCCAGCGAGAACCCCCTGATCGAAGAGACCCAGTACTTC	TRBV2	-	TRBJ2-5	-
CASSSPGQGDGYTF	TGTGCCAGCAGTTCGCCGGGACAGGGAGACGGCTACACCTTC	TRBV6-6	TRBD1	TRBJ1-2	-
CASSFGGGESEQFF	TGTGCCAGCAGCTTTGGGGGGGGTGAAAGTGAGCAGTTCTTC	TRBV5-5	TRBD2	TRBJ2-1	-
CASSEFPIGYEQYF	TGCGCCAGCAGTGAGTTTCCCATCGGGTACGAGCAGTACTTC	TRBV10-1	-	TRBJ2-7	-
CASSQDGQRGANEQFF	TGTGCCAGCAGCCAAGATGGCCAGCGGGGGGCAAATGAGCAGTTCTTC	TRBV4-2	TRBD2	TRBJ2-1	-
CASSVRGANEKLFF	TGCGCCAGCAGTGTGAGGGGGGCTAATGAAAAACTGTTTTTT	TRBV10-2	-	TRBJ1-4	-
CASSLDMVYNEQFF	TGCGCCAGCAGCCTGGACATGGTATACAATGAGCAGTTCTTC	TRBV5-1	-	TRBJ2-1	-
CASSVRGQANTGELFF	TGTGCCAGCAGCGTAAGGGGCCAAGCGAACACCGGGGAGCTGTTTTTT	TRBV9	-	TRBJ2-2	-
CASSFSRRANYGYTF	TGTGCCAGCAGTTTCTCCAGACGAGCTAACTATGGCTACACCTTC	TRBV27	-	TRBJ1-2	-
CASSRSRGRSGANVLTF	TGTGCCAGCAGCCGTTCCAGGGGACGATCTGGGGCCAACGTCCTGACTTTC	TRBV7-2	-	TRBJ2-6	-
CASSLARGSEQYF	TGTGCCAGCAGCTTAGCGAGGGGCTCCGAGCAGTACTTC	TRBV7-8	-	TRBJ2-7	few
CASSLWGASGGADTQYF	TGCGCCAGCAGCTTGTGGGGAGCTAGCGGGGGGGCAGATACGCAGTATTTT	TRBV5-1	TRBD2	TRBJ2-3	-
CASSLGTLSDTDTQYF	TGTGCCAGCAGCTTGGGAACGTTATCCGACACAGATACGCAGTATTTT	TRBV5-5	-	TRBJ2-3	-
CAARTAQETQYF	TGTGCCGCAAGGACCGCTCAAGAGACCCAGTACTTC	TRBV28	-	TRBJ2-5	-
CASSLGDGREAFF	TGTGCCAGCAGCTTAGGTGATGGCAGGGAAGCTTTCTTT	TRBV11-3	-	TRBJ1-1	-
CACSRVYEQYF	TGTGCCTGCTCCAGGGTCTACGAGCAGTACTTC	TRBV30	-	TRBJ2-7	few
CASSLGDRAGGYTF	TGCGCCAGCAGCTTGGGGGACAGGGCAGGGGGCTACACCTTC	TRBV5-1	TRBD1	TRBJ1-2	-
CASRTQGVETQYF	TGTGCCAGCAGGACCCAGGGGGTTGAGACCCAGTACTTC	TRBV2	TRBD1	TRBJ2-5	-
CASSLGWDYGYTF	TGCGCCAGCAGCTTGGGATGGGACTATGGCTACACCTTC	TRBV5-1	-	TRBJ1-2	-
CASSLEQGYGYTF	TGCGCCAGCAGCTTGGAACAGGGCTATGGCTACACCTTC	TRBV5-1	-	TRBJ1-2	-
CASSLLWGGSNQPQHF	TGTGCCAGCAGCTTACTCTGGGGAGGAAGCAATCAGCCCCAGCATTTT	TRBV5-8	-	TRBJ1-5	-
CASSLIANEKLFF	TGTGCCAGCAGCTTAATTGCTAATGAAAAACTGTTTTTT	TRBV7-9	-	TRBJ1-4	-
CASSHTLGQGDSPLHF	TGCGCCAGCAGCCACACCCTCGGACAGGGCGACTCACCCCTCCACTTT	TRBV5-1	TRBD1	TRBJ1-6	-
CAWNAIGGYEQYF	TGTGCCTGGAACGCTATTGGGGGATACGAGCAGTACTTC	TRBV30	-	TRBJ2-7	-
CASSRDRGSREQFF	TGTGCCAGCAGCCGGGACAGGGGATCGCGTGAGCAGTTCTTC	TRBV5-5	TRBD1	TRBJ2-1	few
CASSPHRGEKLFF	TGTGCCAGCAGCCCTCACCGAGGGGAAAAACTGTTTTTT	TRBV9	-	TRBJ1-4	-
CASSKGLFGTDTQYF	TGTGCCAGCAGTAAAGGGCTGTTCGGTACAGATACGCAGTATTTT	TRBV6-5	-	TRBJ2-3	-
CASSLVSTDTQYF	TGTGCCAGCAGCTTGGTCAGCACAGATACGCAGTATTTT	TRBV7-3	-	TRBJ2-3	-
CAFQLGTGNSPLHF	TGTGCCTTTCAACTCGGGACAGGGAATTCACCCCTCCACTTT	TRBV30	TRBD1	TRBJ1-6	-
CASGRRTGADYGYTF	TGTGCTAGTGGGCGTCGGACAGGCGCTGACTATGGCTACACCTTC	TRBV12-5	TRBD1	TRBJ1-2	once
CASSLFGGNEQFF	TGTGCCAGCAGCTTGTTCGGGGGTAATGAGCAGTTCTTC	TRBV5-4	-	TRBJ2-1	-
CANRPGQGARTEAFF	TGTGCCAACCGGCCGGGACAGGGGGCGAGGACTGAAGCTTTCTTT	TRBV6-1	TRBD1	TRBJ1-1	-
CASSLGITNNQPQHF	TGTGCCAGCAGCTTAGGTATAACGAACAATCAGCCCCAGCATTTT	TRBV7-8	-	TRBJ1-5	-
CAWSVGRGTSSNQPQHF	TGTGCCTGGAGTGTTGGTAGGGGGACAAGCAGCAATCAGCCCCAGCATTTT	TRBV30	-	TRBJ1-5	-
CASSSDRGAYEQYF	TGCGCCAGCAGCTCGGACCGGGGAGCCTACGAGCAGTACTTC	TRBV5-1	-	TRBJ2-7	-
CASSRDGDYEQYF	TGTGCCAGCAGCCGGGACGGTGACTACGAGCAGTACTTC	TRBV5-5	-	TRBJ2-7	-
CASSLGGPDSGNTIYF	TGTGCCAGCAGCTTGGGTGGGCCGGACTCTGGAAACACCATATATTTT	TRBV5-4	-	TRBJ1-3	-
CASSEIPAGVNEKLFF	TGTGCCAGCAGTGAAATTCCGGCAGGGGTTAATGAAAAACTGTTTTTT	TRBV6-1	-	TRBJ1-4	-
CASSFSGSYNSPLHF	TGCGCCAGCAGCTTTTCAGGTTCCTATAATTCACCCCTCCACTTT	TRBV5-1	-	TRBJ1-6	once
CASSSGTSGIYNEQFF	TGTGCCAGCAGCTCCGGGACTAGCGGGATCTACAATGAGCAGTTCTTC	TRBV7-9	TRBD2	TRBJ2-1	-
CASSLDPYSGNTIYF	TGTGCCAGCAGCCTAGACCCGTACTCTGGAAACACCATATATTTT	TRBV5-5	-	TRBJ1-3	-
CASSVGQAYEQYF	TGTGCCAGCAGCGTGGGACAGGCCTACGAGCAGTACTTC	TRBV7-8	TRBD1	TRBJ2-7	hyperexpanded
CASSLQRDRGLPRIYEQYF	TGTGCCAGCAGCTTACAACGGGACAGGGGGCTCCCAAGAATCTACGAGCAGTACTTC	TRBV11-2	TRBD1	TRBJ2-7	-
CASKVGRGENTGELFF	TGCGCCAGCAAGGTCGGTCGCGGTGAGAACACCGGGGAGCTGTTTTTT	TRBV5-1	-	TRBJ2-2	-